This T cell receptor (beta chain) was identified during a study of T cells in Graves' hyperthyroidism and ophthalmopathy. On this clonotype itself: Its antigen is still unknown.

Amplified TCR beta CDR3 regions came from RNA transcripts. The HTBI primer set served for first-round RT-PCR of the TCR CDR3. MiXCR was run by TCRdb on the multiplex PCR reads, yielding one entry per CDR3 protein. Here the sample spans 450,000 to 600,000 distinct CDR3 sequences, around 13% being singletons. Study findings and constraints: Most thyroid clonotypes expanded above 0.001 were also detected in blood.

The sample was blood. The TCR sequence derives from a woman aged 40 to 50 with Graves' hyperthyroidism.

CDR3 sequence (DNA): TGTGCCAGCAGCCAAGGGGTCACTAGCTATGAGCAGTTCTTC. It translates to CASSQGVTSYEQFF. The chain combines TRBV3-1 with TRBJ2-1; tentatively, D is TRBD2 (6 bases). V was pared by 1 base and J by 8 bases, with 12 bases between. The CDR3 runs 14 residues. Germline V gene data show CDR1 as LGHDT and CDR2 as YNNKEL (reference sequence).